Reported below is one T cell receptor beta chain. Clones were read by immunoSEQ multiplex PCR, and TCRdb kept only the in-frame ones, dropping some. In the table there are tens of thousands of clones, around nine tenths of which are singletons. The entry originates in a study of T cell changes during pregnancy in multiple sclerosis. Germline values: CDR1 MNHNS, CDR2 SASEGT. CDR3 length: 15 amino acids. V was pared by 5 bases and J by 6 bases, with 14 bases between. Material: peripheral blood, obtained after pregnancy. This rearrangement joins TRBV6-1 to TRBJ1-6, with D perhaps matching TRBD1 (5 bases). The sequence was obtained from a female donor in good health, enrolled as a control in a pregnancy study. The CDR3 nucleotides read TGTGCCAGCAGTCTTGTGCAGGGATCTAATTCACCCCTCCACTTT. Translating it yields CASSLVQGSNSPLHF.